Listed here is a single T cell receptor (beta chain). Its antigen remains unknown. The entry originates in a study of T cell responses to AZD1222 COVID-19 vaccine. The V and J ends lost 8 bases and 4 bases respectively, with 6 bases between them. Germline CDR1 and CDR2: MNHEY and SVGAGI. The CDR3 is 11 amino acids. Assay used: immunoSEQ multiplex PCR; TCRdb lists only in-frame clones, some missing. Of about 130,000 clones listed, 80% to 90% are singletons. Regarding the study as a whole: A mostly white British donor set with more females was recruited, and clonal diversity was possibly underestimated.

This TCR derives from an adult in good health. The starting material was peripheral blood, obtained on day 0 of AZD1222 vaccination. The rearrangement joins TRBV6-5 to TRBJ1-3; unclear D gene. CDR3 coding DNA: TGTGCCAGCCGCGTAGGAAACACCATATATTTT. Amino acid sequence: CASRVGNTIYF.